This entry describes one TCR beta chain. Its antigen is undetermined. This entry belongs to a study of OX40 agonist ivuxolimab in advanced cancers. Study details: Ivuxolimab, an agonist antibody against OX40 (CD134), was given to patients. The study's findings and limits: Some patients who did not respond also had low normalized T-cell clonal expansion. There were, on average, more expanded clones in CD8+ T cells than in CD4+.

The CDR3 runs 17 residues. J gave up 7 bases and V 0 bases, and 9 bases lay outside the gene matches. TCRdb's table, derived via immunoSEQ multiplex PCR, lists solely in-frame clones and lacks some. The sample has some 76,000 clones; approximately 86% are singletons. The specimen comprised CD4+ or CD8+ T cells sorted from blood, sampled in a trial of the OX40 agonist ivuxolimab. This chain links TRBV5-3 with TRBJ1-6; 8 bases map to TRBD1. TRBV5-3 is recorded as an ORF, its role being uncertain. The clonotype was recovered from an adult with an advanced solid tumor such as melanoma, head and neck, liver or kidney cancer. This CDR3 is CARSLVIVWTGNSPLHF. The CDR3 bases are TGTGCCAGAAGCTTGGTTATAGTGTGGACAGGGAATTCACCCCTCCACTTT.